Presented here are 16 T cell receptor beta chains from one specimen sequenced in a study of PD-1 blockade in classical Hodgkin lymphoma. No patient escaped relapse after autologous stem cell transplantation, and brentuximab vedotin exposure varied. Using immunoSEQ multiplex PCR, the repertoire was profiled, and TCRdb retains in-frame clones only, with some absent. The sample lists 60,000 or so clones, roughly 90% occurring once. Sequencing used peripheral blood mononuclear cells (PBMCs), obtained at baseline. These receptors originate from a human donor with classical Hodgkin lymphoma.

This sequence joins TRBV6-1 and TRBJ1-5, with D unclear. Trimming took 4 bases from V and 3 from J, leaving 10 bases between them. The CDR3 sequence is 14 residues long. Germline V gene sequence: CDR1 MNHNS, CDR2 SASEGT. CDR3 nucleotides: TGTGCCAGCAGTGGCCGGGCCGTCAATCAGCCCCAGCATTTT. As protein: CASSGRAVNQPQHF.

In its sample, this clone is medium-sized. J is TRBJ1-2 and V is TRBV5-1; possibly TRBD1 for D (6 bases). Looked up from germline, CDR1 is SGHRS and CDR2 is YFSETQ. The V and J ends lost 3 bases and 2 bases respectively, with 8 bases between them. CDR3 length: 13 residues. CDR3: CASSSTGNYGYTF. The CDR3 nucleotides read TGCGCCAGCAGCTCTACAGGGAACTATGGCTACACCTTC.

The rearrangement joins TRBV11-2 to TRBJ1-5; D not certain. The ends were cut back, 1 base at V and 5 bases at J, with 9 bases in the middle. CDR1 and CDR2 from the germline V gene are SGHAT and FQNNGV. The CDR3 length is 14 residues. The CDR3 nucleotides are TGTGCCAGCAGCTTAGTACAAGGTTATCAGCCCCAGCATTTT. This codes for CASSLVQGYQPQHF.

The V and J genes are TRBV7-6 and TRBJ2-7, with D possibly matching TRBD1 (5 bases). Between the trimmed V and J ends, which lost 2 bases and 4 bases, there was a span of 6 bases. The CDR3 totals 12 residues. Germline assignment: CDR1 SGHVS and CDR2 FNYEAQ. In nucleotides, the CDR3 is TGTGCCAGCAGCTTAAGGGGTTACGAGCAGTACTTC. This translates into CASSLRGYEQYF.

This chain uses TRBV14 with TRBJ2-7; TRBD1 matches at 9 bases. J lost 3 bases, V lost 5 bases, and 11 bases had no gene match. CDR1 SGHDN and CDR2 FVKESK come from the germline V gene. CDR3 length: 16 amino acids. CDR3 sequence: CASSDDRDRAFYEQYF. CDR3 DNA: TGTGCCAGCAGCGATGACCGGGACAGGGCCTTCTACGAGCAGTACTTC.

The chain uses TRBV11-1 and TRBJ2-5; TRBD2 might be the D (6 bases). Trimming cost V 3 bases and J 7 bases, with 12 bases left between them. CDR1 and CDR2 (germline): SGHAT, FQDESV (reference sequence). The CDR3 contains 13 residues. CDR3 DNA sequence: TGTGCCAGCAGCTTTTCGGAGGGGCGGACCCAGTACTTC. It translates to CASSFSEGRTQYF.

This sequence joins TRBV10-2 and TRBJ1-1, with D unresolved. The CDR3 spans 14 residues. The germline gives CDR1 WSHSY, CDR2 SAAADI. Trimming left V 4 bases short and J 1 base short, with 10 bases between. CDR3 amino acids: CASSGAVGNTEAFF. The CDR3 bases are TGCGCCAGCAGTGGGGCGGTAGGGAACACTGAAGCTTTCTTT.

In this sample, this clone turned up a few times. The J gene is TRBJ1-2, the V gene TRBV19; 8 bases fit TRBD1. CDR3 length equals 13 residues. The V segment lost 5 bases and the J segment 7 bases; nucleotides outside the gene matches: 6. Looked up from germline, CDR1 is LNHDA and CDR2 is SQIVND (reference sequence). Here the CDR3 DNA reads TGTGCCAGTAGTCCACTGGACAGGGCTGGCTACACCTTC. Its translation: CASSPLDRAGYTF.

The chain joins TRBV27 to TRBJ2-7, with TRBD1 matching over 8 bases. The CDR3 runs 16 residues. Germline V CDR1 and CDR2: MNHEY, SMNVEV (reference sequence). Trimming removed 5 bases from V and 2 bases from J; junction bases left unmatched: 11. CDR3 coding DNA: TGTGCCAGCAGTCTCTCTGGACAGGGTGCCACCTACGAGCAGTACTTC. Protein product: CASSLSGQGATYEQYF.

J is TRBJ2-1 and V is TRBV2; TRBD2 agrees at 8 bases. The length of the CDR3 is 14 residues. Trimming cost V 4 bases and J 3 bases; bases outside gene matches: 2. CDR1 is SNHLY and CDR2 is FYNNEI in the germline V gene. The CDR3 bases are TGTGCCAGCAGTGTAGCGGGGTACTACAATGAGCAGTTCTTC. This sequence encodes CASSVAGYYNEQFF.

This clone was seen more than once but under ten times. The rearrangement uses TRBV4-2 and TRBJ1-2, with TRBD1 as a possible D gene (6 bases). The CDR3 is 17 amino acids. The V end was cut by 0 bases, the J end by 8 bases, with 22 bases between. Germline V CDR1 and CDR2: LGHNA, YNFKEQ. CDR3 residues: CASSQESGFTGLPGYTF. DNA for the CDR3: TGTGCCAGCAGCCAAGAGTCGGGGTTCACAGGGTTGCCGGGCTACACCTTC.

This sequence joins TRBV4-1 and TRBJ2-7; 10 bases agree with TRBD1. J gave up 3 bases and V 4 bases, and 6 bases lay outside the gene matches. This CDR3 contains 15 residues. Germline CDR1 is MGHRA and CDR2 is YSYEKL. CDR3 bases: TGCGCCAGCAGCCCCTCTGGACAGGGGGTCTACGAGCAGTACTTC. Translating gives CASSPSGQGVYEQYF.

The chain carries TRBV7-9 and TRBJ2-7; 7 bases are a match to TRBD2. This CDR3 comprises 13 residues. J was trimmed by 2 bases and V by 6 bases; bases with no gene match: 4. Germline-derived CDR1 and CDR2 are SEHNR and FQNEAQ (reference sequence). The CDR3 nucleotides read TGTGCCAGCAGGGACGGACTAGCCTACGAGCAGTACTTC. Translation: CASRDGLAYEQYF. Based on the CDR3 plus reference TRBV7-9 and TRBJ2-7, the full variable domain is DTGVSQNPRHKITKRGQNVTFRCDPISEHNRLYWYRQTLGQGPEFLTYFQNEAQLEKSRLLSDRFSAERPKGSFSTLEIQRTEQGDSAMYLCASRDGLAYEQYFGPGTRLTVT.

V usage is TRBV19 and J usage is TRBJ1-2, with D unresolved. The CDR3 has 14 amino acids. Trimming took off 0 bases at V and 4 bases at J, with 9 bases between the two ends. From germline, CDR1 is LNHDA and CDR2 SQIVND (reference sequence). As DNA, the CDR3 is TGTGCCAGTAGTATAGAAGCATATGGCTATGGCTACACCTTC. Residues: CASSIEAYGYGYTF.

The rearrangement uses TRBV19 and TRBJ2-3; 9 bases agree with TRBD1. Trimming at V came to 5 bases and at J to 2 bases, leaving 8 bases not matched to a gene. The germline gives CDR1 LNHDA, CDR2 SQIVND (reference sequence). The CDR3 is made up of 16 amino acids. Written as DNA, the CDR3 is TGTGCCAGTAGTGACGGACAGGGGTCCCCCACAGATACGCAGTATTTT. It codes for CASSDGQGSPTDTQYF.

The chain links TRBV7-8 to TRBJ1-6; no clear D gene. V shed 7 bases and J shed 4 bases, with 8 bases lying between them. Per the germline V gene, CDR1 is SGHVS and CDR2 is FQNEAQ. CDR3 length: 13 amino acids. CDR3 DNA sequence: TGTGCCAGCACTCAGTCATATAATTCACCCCTCCACTTT. The encoded protein is CASTQSYNSPLHF.